The 15 T cell receptor beta chains presented below share a single source sample, sequenced in a study of blood T cells in healthy people across ages. The use of a sample-barcoded 5' primer and a J-beta primer mix characterized a second PCR of 7 to 11 cycles. TCRdb independently ran MiXCR on the 5' RACE reads; one entry per CDR3 protein. The sample includes 800,000 or so distinct CDR3 sequences, around 68% of them seen just once. What was sequenced was blood. The source is a man between 25 and 39 years old in good health.

The genes are TRBV20-1 and TRBJ1-1; no clear D. The V and J ends lost 7 bases and 5 bases respectively, with 20 bases between them. The CDR3 length is 14 residues. Germline assignment: CDR1 DFQATT and CDR2 SNEGSKA (reference sequence). The CDR3 reads CSVLAGEWSTEAFF. The CDR3 coding sequence is TGCAGTGTCCTTGCGGGAGAATGGAGTACTGAAGCTTTCTTT.

This clonotype has only a few counts. This chain connects TRBV29-1 to TRBJ2-4; D perhaps matches TRBD2 (6 bases). The J call may be mistaken, given a closer DNA end match to TRBJ2-5. The CDR3 is 15 amino acids. Germline CDR1 and CDR2: SQVTM and ANQGSEA. CDR3 in DNA: TGCAGCGTAGAGGGTGTGGTCCCAGGGAGGAAGACCCAGTACTTC. Protein product: CSVEGVVPGRKTQYF.

The chain links TRBV16 to TRBJ1-1; unclear D gene. Germline loops: CDR1 KGHSY, CDR2 FQNENV. V lost 6 bases to trimming and J lost 4 bases, with 12 bases between them. CDR3 length: 13 amino acids. The CDR3 sequence is CASSLITITEAFF. The CDR3 DNA reads TGTGCCAGCAGTCTGATCACCATCACTGAAGCTTTCTTT.

The chain carries TRBV12-3 or TRBV12-4 and TRBJ1-2, with no clear D. This CDR3 has 15 residues. Trimming took 5 bases from V and 1 from J, leaving 14 bases between them. The CDR3: CASSPTGLGNYGYTF. CDR3 nucleotide sequence: TGTGCCAGCAGTCCGACGGGATTGGGTAACTATGGCTACACCTTC.

The chain links TRBV6-2 or TRBV6-3 to TRBJ2-7; TRBD1 matches at 9 bases. Germline assignment: CDR1 MNHEY and CDR2 SVGEGT. The V segment lost 4 bases and the J segment 5 bases; nucleotides outside the gene matches: 3. The CDR3 has 13 amino acids. CDR3 DNA sequence: TGTGCCAGCAGTTCCGGGACAGGGCACGAGCAGTACTTC. This sequence encodes CASSSGTGHEQYF.

This clonotype was counted a few times. The chain employs TRBV20-1 and TRBJ2-3; 9 bases map to TRBD2. This CDR3 comprises 15 residues. From germline, CDR1 is DFQATT and CDR2 SNEGSKA (reference sequence). Trimming cost V 6 bases and J 4 bases; bases outside gene matches: 11. CDR3 DNA sequence: TGCAGTGCGCCTCGGACTAGCGTCTTGTCAGATACGCAGTATTTT. Translated, it gives CSAPRTSVLSDTQYF.

This clonotype was seen only once. V and J are TRBV6-2 or TRBV6-3 and TRBJ2-7; D uncertain. CDR3 size: 13 residues. Trimming left V 4 bases short and J 5 bases short, with 12 bases between. Per the germline V gene, CDR1 is MNHEY and CDR2 is SVGEGT. DNA of the CDR3: TGTGCCAGCAGTTCGAATCGGGCCAACGAGCAGTACTTC. Its protein product is CASSSNRANEQYF.

The J gene is TRBJ2-4, the V gene TRBV7-2, with D unclear. Judging by the DNA end, TRBJ2-7 fits better; the J call may be wrong. The germline gives CDR1 SGHTA, CDR2 FQGNSA. The CDR3 runs to 14 residues. The chain's CDR3 is CASSLAVAGPEQYF. In DNA form, the CDR3 reads TGTGCCAGCAGCTTAGCGGTAGCAGGTCCCGAGCAGTACTTC.

The V and J genes are TRBV4-2 and TRBJ2-2; the D call may be TRBD1 or TRBD2 (5 bases each). V lost 0 bases, J lost 8 bases, and 10 bases lay in between. Germline loops: CDR1 LGHNA, CDR2 YNFKEQ. The CDR3 has 14 amino acids. The CDR3 bases are TGTGCCAGCAGCCAAGATGGGGGTTGGGGGGAGCTGTTTTTT. This codes for CASSQDGGWGELFF.

On this clonotype: At one end the junction does not follow the germline gene, possibly because of a read error. The V gene is TRBV20-1, the J gene TRBJ1-2; 12 nucleotides match TRBD1. Germline V gene sequence: CDR1 DFQATT, CDR2 SNEGSKA (reference sequence). CDR3 length: 15 amino acids. CDR3 sequence: CSARRAGTGGDGCTF. The DNA for the CDR3 is TGCAGTGCTAGACGGGCCGGGACAGGGGGCGATGGCTGCACCTTC.

The V call is TRBV4-2, the J call TRBJ2-3, with D possibly being TRBD1 or TRBD2 (5 bases each). V dropped 2 bases and J dropped 0 bases, with 21 bases sitting between them. CDR3 size: 19 residues. CDR1 and CDR2 from the germline V gene are LGHNA and YNFKEQ. Here the CDR3 DNA reads TGTGCCAGCAGCCAACCGCTACCGGGACCCCAGCGGAGCACAGATACGCAGTATTTT. Translated: CASSQPLPGPQRSTDTQYF.

This clonotype appeared a few times. The chain joins TRBV7-9 to TRBJ2-1; TRBD2 matches 14 bases. Germline V gene data show CDR1 as SEHNR and CDR2 as FQNEAQ (reference sequence). The CDR3 covers 20 residues. The V segment lost 5 bases and the J segment 8 bases; nucleotides outside the gene matches: 20. The CDR3 DNA sequence: TGTGCCAGCAGCCATCCGGGACTAGCGGGGGAAAAGTGGTCATTGCATGAGCAGTTCTTC. Amino acids: CASSHPGLAGEKWSLHEQFF.

The chain uses TRBV29-1 and TRBJ2-1; no reliable D call. Trimming stripped 6 bases from V and 3 bases from J, with 15 bases between. CDR3 size: 14 residues. CDR1 SQVTM and CDR2 ANQGSEA come from the germline V gene. The CDR3 protein is CSVDGRRNYNEQFF. The CDR3 DNA reads TGCAGCGTCGACGGACGAAGGAACTACAATGAGCAGTTCTTC.

V is TRBV7-2 and J is TRBJ1-1; D is unresolved. V shed 4 bases and J shed 1 base, with 7 bases lying between them. CDR3 length: 13 amino acids. The germline gives CDR1 SGHTA, CDR2 FQGNSA. CDR3 in amino acids: CASSSLANTEAFF. As DNA, the CDR3 is TGTGCCAGCAGCTCGCTTGCGAACACTGAAGCTTTCTTT.

This chain connects TRBV6-5 to TRBJ2-5, with 12 nucleotides matching TRBD2. Losses at the gene ends were 5 bases for V and 4 bases for J; bases not matched to a gene: 5. This CDR3 spans 15 amino acids. Germline V lookup: CDR1 MNHEY, CDR2 SVGAGI. The DNA of the CDR3 is TGTGCCAGCAGTGCCCTAGCGGGGGGGCTAGAGACCCAGTACTTC. Its translation: CASSALAGGLETQYF.